This T cell receptor beta chain was recorded in a study of T cell responses to AZD1222 COVID-19 vaccine. Sequencing used immunoSEQ multiplex PCR; TCRdb keeps in-frame clones, though not all of them. The data contain around 88,000 clones, just over 85% of them singletons. This clone is a singleton in its sample. Antigen specificity is unknown. General study results and limits: White British donors predominated, females outnumbered males, and clonal diversity was possibly underestimated.

V lost 8 bases, J lost 1 base, and 11 bases stayed unmatched. The CDR3 is 16 residues long. Germline CDR1 and CDR2: LGHNA and YNFKEQ. The TCR originated in an adult in good health. This sequence joins TRBV4-2 and TRBJ1-1, with 9 nucleotides matching TRBD1. Material: peripheral blood, obtained on day 0 of MenACWY control vaccination. The CDR3: CASEEGTGSKNTEAFF. CDR3 DNA sequence: TGTGCCAGCGAAGAGGGGACAGGGTCAAAGAACACTGAAGCTTTCTTT.